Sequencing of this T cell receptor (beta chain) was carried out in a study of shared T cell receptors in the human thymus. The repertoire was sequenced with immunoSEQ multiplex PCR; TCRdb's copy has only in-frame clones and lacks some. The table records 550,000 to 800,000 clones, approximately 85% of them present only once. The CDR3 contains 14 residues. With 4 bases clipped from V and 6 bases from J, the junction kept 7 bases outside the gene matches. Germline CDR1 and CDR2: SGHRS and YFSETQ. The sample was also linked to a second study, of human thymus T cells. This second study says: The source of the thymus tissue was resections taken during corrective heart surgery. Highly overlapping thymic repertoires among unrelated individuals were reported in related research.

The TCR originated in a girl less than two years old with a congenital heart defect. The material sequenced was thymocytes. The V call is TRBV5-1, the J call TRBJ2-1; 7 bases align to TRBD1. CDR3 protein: CASSSRDSLNEQFF. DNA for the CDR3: TGCGCCAGCAGCAGCCGGGACAGTCTCAATGAGCAGTTCTTC.